One and the same sample provided the 8 T cell receptor beta chains below, sequenced in a study of blood T cell repertoires in COVID-19. The table came from immunoSEQ multiplex PCR; TCRdb's copy has only in-frame clones and leaves some out. The repertoire holds roughly 250,000 clones, with about 79% as singletons. Sequenced input: peripheral blood. The receptors were sampled from a woman at least 80 years old with acute or convalescent COVID-19.

On this clone itself: Other DNA sequences of this sample code for an identical CDR3. The rearrangement joins TRBV12-3 or TRBV12-4 to TRBJ1-2; D gene ambiguous. The CDR3 is made up of 12 amino acids. With 3 bases removed from V and 4 bases from J, the gap between germline ends came to 6 bases. The CDR3 reads CASSLTGYGYTF. The CDR3 coding sequence is TGTGCCAGCAGTTTGACTGGCTATGGCTACACCTTC.

V is TRBV9 and J is TRBJ2-5; D perhaps matches TRBD2 (5 bases). The ends were cut back, 2 bases at V and 6 bases at J, with 17 bases in the middle. The germline gives CDR1 SGDLS, CDR2 YYNGEE. This CDR3 is built from 15 residues. The CDR3 sequence: CASSVDQDVGKTQYF. The DNA for the CDR3 is TGTGCCAGCAGCGTGGACCAAGACGTCGGGAAGACCCAGTACTTC.

V gene TRBV5-1 combines with J gene TRBJ2-1, with a tentative D call TRBD1 (6 bases). This CDR3 is built from 15 residues. CDR1 SGHRS and CDR2 YFSETQ come from the germline V gene. V lost 5 bases and J 4 bases, leaving 16 bases between the germline ends. The CDR3 sequence is CASSLTGTPYNEQFF. CDR3 coding DNA: TGCGCCAGCAGTTTGACCGGGACACCGTACAATGAGCAGTTCTTC.

The CDR3 reads CASSGTLENTEAFF. Here the CDR3 DNA reads TGTGCCAGCTCCGGGACACTGGAGAACACTGAAGCTTTCTTT. The chain recombines TRBV18 with TRBJ1-1, with D perhaps TRBD1 (6 bases). Germline V gene lookup returns CDR1 KGHSH and CDR2 LQKENI. Trimming pared 6 bases from V and 1 base from J, leaving 12 bases between. The CDR3 covers 14 residues.

This rearrangement joins TRBV19 to TRBJ2-3; no definite D call. The germline V gene encodes CDR1 LNHDA and CDR2 SQIVND (reference sequence). Trimming cost V 3 bases and J 2 bases, with 15 bases left between them. This CDR3 has 16 amino acids. This CDR3 is CASSIGRDGYTDTQYF. Written as DNA, the CDR3 is TGTGCCAGTAGTATCGGTCGTGACGGGTACACAGATACGCAGTATTTT.

The chain uses TRBV15 and TRBJ1-5; perhaps TRBD1 as D (5 bases). Germline loops: CDR1 LNHNV, CDR2 YYDKDF (reference sequence). This CDR3 is 15 amino acids long. V was clipped by 0 bases and J by 6 bases, with 12 bases between them. CDR3: CATSREGAGFQPQHF. DNA for the CDR3: TGTGCCACCAGCAGAGAAGGGGCAGGATTTCAGCCCCAGCATTTT. Complete variable domain (other parts from reference TRBV15 and TRBJ1-5): DAMVIQNPRYQVTQFGKPVTLSCSQTLNHNVMYWYQQKSSQAPKLLFHYYDKDFNNEADTPDNFQSRRPNTSFCFLDIRSPGLGDTAMYLCATSREGAGFQPQHFGDGTRLSIL.

This chain links TRBV19 with TRBJ2-5; 8 positions agree with TRBD1. Germline V gives CDR1 LNHDA, CDR2 SQIVND (reference sequence). The CDR3 has 15 amino acids. Germline trimming cut 5 bases from V and 5 bases from J; bases unmatched to any gene: 10. The CDR3 sequence is CASSVGQGSWETQYF. The CDR3 nucleotides are TGTGCCAGTAGTGTTGGACAGGGCTCGTGGGAGACCCAGTACTTC.

The rearrangement links TRBV28 to TRBJ2-7, with 9 bases aligning to TRBD1. The CDR3 extends over 16 amino acids. Germline trimming cut 8 bases from V and 5 bases from J; bases unmatched to any gene: 16. The germline CDR1 and CDR2 sequences are MDHEN and SYDVKM. CDR3 amino acids: CASPPPGTGLWNEQYF. CDR3 DNA sequence: TGTGCCAGCCCCCCTCCCGGGACAGGGTTATGGAACGAGCAGTACTTC.